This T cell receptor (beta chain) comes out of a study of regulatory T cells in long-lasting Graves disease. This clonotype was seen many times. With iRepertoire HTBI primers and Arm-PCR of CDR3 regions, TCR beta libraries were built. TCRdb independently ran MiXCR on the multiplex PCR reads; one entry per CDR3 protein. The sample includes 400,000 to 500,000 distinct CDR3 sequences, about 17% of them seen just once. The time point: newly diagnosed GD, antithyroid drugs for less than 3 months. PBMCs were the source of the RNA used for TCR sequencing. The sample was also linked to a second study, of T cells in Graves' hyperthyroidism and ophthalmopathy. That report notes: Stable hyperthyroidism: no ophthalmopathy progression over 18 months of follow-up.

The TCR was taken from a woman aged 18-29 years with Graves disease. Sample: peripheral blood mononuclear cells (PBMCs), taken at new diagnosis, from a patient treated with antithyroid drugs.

CDR3 sequence: CASRGLAERYEQYF. For the CDR3, the DNA is TGTGCCAGCAGAGGACTAGCGGAGCGCTACGAGCAGTACTTC. The rearrangement links TRBV6-2 or TRBV6-3 to TRBJ2-7; 10 nucleotides match TRBD2. Germline V lookup: CDR1 MNHEY, CDR2 SVGEGT. J gave up 3 bases and V 6 bases, and 5 bases lay outside the gene matches. CDR3 length equals 14 residues.